The rows below give T cell receptor beta chains drawn from one sample of a study of T-cell reconstitution after alpha-beta-depleted transplantation in children. Each CDR3 protein gets one entry after TCRdb re-called the PCR reads with MiXCR. The sample contains fewer than 400,000 distinct CDR3 sequences, roughly 20% of which appear only once. This material consisted of PBMCs from the stem cell graft donor, taken from the stem cell graft. The source of these receptors is a human donor who donated a stem cell graft to a child with acute myeloid leukemia. CDR3s include the opening cysteine and the closing phenylalanine or tryptophan. Fields, in order: J gene, V gene, D gene, clone size, CDR3 protein, CDR3 DNA. The D gene is left open where the match is weak. Size values are once, few and many counts, or a class for expanded clones, and some rows have none.

J gene: TRBJ1-2
V gene: TRBV20-1
D gene: TRBD1
clone size: few
CDR3 protein: CSSSGGLYGYTF
CDR3 DNA: TGCAGTTCCTCAGGGGGACTCTATGGCTACACCTTC

J gene: TRBJ2-7
V gene: TRBV3-1
D gene: -
clone size: -
CDR3 protein: CASSQTIGQAISYEQYF
CDR3 DNA: TGTGCCAGCAGCCAAACAATAGGGCAGGCAATATCCTACGAGCAGTACTTC

J gene: TRBJ2-1
V gene: TRBV12-3/TRBV12-4
D gene: TRBD2
clone size: -
CDR3 protein: CASSSATSDEQFF
CDR3 DNA: TGTGCCAGCAGTTCCGCGACTAGCGATGAGCAGTTCTTC

J gene: TRBJ2-1
V gene: TRBV12-3/TRBV12-4
D gene: -
clone size: -
CDR3 protein: CASSLSDISRDEQFF
CDR3 DNA: TGTGCCAGCAGTTTATCAGATATTAGTAGAGATGAGCAGTTCTTC

J gene: TRBJ2-3
V gene: TRBV24-1
D gene: -
clone size: -
CDR3 protein: CATSLSSGVGTDTQYF
CDR3 DNA: TGTGCCACCAGTCTATCCTCGGGTGTGGGAACAGATACGCAGTATTTT

J gene: TRBJ2-1
V gene: TRBV7-8
D gene: TRBD1
clone size: -
CDR3 protein: CASSHRTGGNEQFF
CDR3 DNA: TGTGCCAGCAGCCACCGGACAGGAGGCAATGAGCAGTTCTTC

J gene: TRBJ2-3
V gene: TRBV25-1
D gene: -
clone size: -
CDR3 protein: CASSEYSRGPPDTQYF
CDR3 DNA: TGTGCCAGCAGTGAATACAGCAGGGGACCACCAGATACGCAGTATTTT

J gene: TRBJ2-2
V gene: TRBV4-1
D gene: -
clone size: many
CDR3 protein: CASSQGTGELFF
CDR3 DNA: TGTGCCAGCAGCCAAGGGACCGGGGAGCTGTTTTTT

J gene: TRBJ1-5
V gene: TRBV3-1
D gene: -
clone size: -
CDR3 protein: CASSQNSLGVQPQHF
CDR3 DNA: TGTGCCAGCAGCCAAAATTCTTTGGGGGTTCAGCCCCAGCATTTT

J gene: TRBJ2-1
V gene: TRBV7-2
D gene: TRBD1
clone size: -
CDR3 protein: CASSKGQITEQFF
CDR3 DNA: TGTGCCAGCAGCAAGGGACAGATAACTGAGCAGTTCTTC

J gene: TRBJ2-1
V gene: TRBV6-2/TRBV6-3
D gene: -
clone size: -
CDR3 protein: CASSYSTPVAEQFF
CDR3 DNA: TGTGCCAGCAGTTACTCGACTCCAGTAGCCGAGCAGTTCTTC

J gene: TRBJ2-7
V gene: TRBV30
D gene: -
clone size: -
CDR3 protein: CACTLASDYEQYF
CDR3 DNA: TGTGCCTGTACCCTAGCTTCCGACTACGAGCAGTACTTC

J gene: TRBJ2-1
V gene: TRBV12-3/TRBV12-4
D gene: -
clone size: -
CDR3 protein: CASSLRAGSRLSYNEQFF
CDR3 DNA: TGTGCCAGCAGTTTGAGGGCCGGCAGCAGGCTATCCTACAATGAGCAGTTCTTC

J gene: TRBJ2-3
V gene: TRBV5-1
D gene: -
clone size: -
CDR3 protein: CASSLWRPTDTQYF
CDR3 DNA: TGCGCCAGCAGCTTGTGGCGGCCCACAGATACGCAGTATTTT

J gene: TRBJ2-7
V gene: TRBV5-1
D gene: -
clone size: -
CDR3 protein: CASRGETEDGEQYF
CDR3 DNA: TGCGCCAGCAGAGGGGAGACAGAAGACGGGGAGCAGTACTTC

J gene: TRBJ2-6
V gene: TRBV4-2
D gene: TRBD2
clone size: few
CDR3 protein: CASSQDRTSGGGSSGANVLTF
CDR3 DNA: TGTGCCAGCAGCCAAGATAGGACTAGCGGGGGAGGTAGCTCTGGGGCCAACGTCCTGACTTTC

J gene: TRBJ2-1
V gene: TRBV25-1
D gene: -
clone size: -
CDR3 protein: CASSSPGGRGDNNEQFF
CDR3 DNA: TGTGCCAGCAGTTCCCCAGGAGGGAGAGGAGACAACAATGAGCAGTTCTTC

J gene: TRBJ2-2
V gene: TRBV5-5
D gene: TRBD1
clone size: few
CDR3 protein: CASSIDRGSTGELFF
CDR3 DNA: TGTGCCAGCAGCATAGACAGGGGATCGACCGGGGAGCTGTTTTTT

J gene: TRBJ2-2
V gene: TRBV29-1
D gene: -
clone size: few
CDR3 protein: CSVGYLAGELFF
CDR3 DNA: TGCAGCGTTGGATACCTCGCCGGGGAGCTGTTTTTT

J gene: TRBJ1-5
V gene: TRBV12-3/TRBV12-4
D gene: -
clone size: -
CDR3 protein: CASSSTVRANQPQHF
CDR3 DNA: TGTGCCAGCAGTTCGACCGTCAGGGCTAATCAGCCCCAGCATTTT

J gene: TRBJ2-1
V gene: TRBV6-5
D gene: -
clone size: -
CDR3 protein: CASSTRTSGYNEQFF
CDR3 DNA: TGTGCCAGCAGTACCCGGACCAGCGGATACAATGAGCAGTTCTTC

J gene: TRBJ2-7
V gene: TRBV20-1
D gene: TRBD1
clone size: few
CDR3 protein: CSARTGQSYEQYF
CDR3 DNA: TGCAGTGCGCGGACAGGCCAGTCCTACGAGCAGTACTTC

J gene: TRBJ2-2
V gene: TRBV6-5
D gene: TRBD2
clone size: few
CDR3 protein: CASSLFGGGTGELFF
CDR3 DNA: TGTGCCAGCAGCCTCTTTGGGGGAGGGACCGGGGAGCTGTTTTTT

J gene: TRBJ1-5
V gene: TRBV12-3/TRBV12-4
D gene: -
clone size: few
CDR3 protein: CASSADRSNQPQHF
CDR3 DNA: TGTGCCAGCAGTGCAGACAGGAGCAATCAGCCCCAGCATTTT

J gene: TRBJ2-2
V gene: TRBV29-1
D gene: -
clone size: few
CDR3 protein: CSVNTGGAGELFF
CDR3 DNA: TGCAGCGTTAACACAGGGGGGGCCGGGGAGCTGTTTTTT

J gene: TRBJ2-1
V gene: TRBV20-1
D gene: -
clone size: -
CDR3 protein: CSARANNEQFF
CDR3 DNA: TGCAGTGCTAGAGCCAACAATGAGCAGTTCTTC

J gene: TRBJ2-1
V gene: TRBV29-1
D gene: TRBD1
clone size: -
CDR3 protein: CSADRVGYVAYNEQFF
CDR3 DNA: TGCAGCGCGGACAGGGTAGGCTATGTCGCCTACAATGAGCAGTTCTTC

J gene: TRBJ2-5
V gene: TRBV13
D gene: TRBD1
clone size: few
CDR3 protein: CASSRDRGRETQYF
CDR3 DNA: TGTGCCAGCAGCCGGGACAGGGGGAGAGAGACCCAGTACTTC

J gene: TRBJ1-1
V gene: TRBV20-1
D gene: -
clone size: many
CDR3 protein: CSARSVREAFF
CDR3 DNA: TGCAGTGCTAGATCGGTCAGAGAAGCTTTCTTT

J gene: TRBJ2-1
V gene: TRBV24-1
D gene: -
clone size: -
CDR3 protein: CATSDRRVGEQFF
CDR3 DNA: TGTGCCACCAGTGATAGGAGGGTCGGCGAGCAGTTCTTC

J gene: TRBJ2-3
V gene: TRBV10-3
D gene: TRBD2
clone size: few
CDR3 protein: CASLAGETDTQYF
CDR3 DNA: TGTGCCTCACTAGCGGGAGAGACAGATACGCAGTATTTT

J gene: TRBJ2-7
V gene: TRBV20-1
D gene: TRBD1
clone size: -
CDR3 protein: CSANPRGSAHVYEQYF
CDR3 DNA: TGCAGTGCTAACCCCAGGGGGAGCGCCCATGTTTACGAGCAGTACTTC

J gene: TRBJ2-7
V gene: TRBV15
D gene: -
clone size: few
CDR3 protein: CATSRDRYEQYF
CDR3 DNA: TGTGCCACCAGCAGGGATCGTTACGAGCAGTACTTC

J gene: TRBJ1-5
V gene: TRBV5-6
D gene: TRBD1
clone size: few
CDR3 protein: CASTYGRGGQPQHF
CDR3 DNA: TGTGCCAGCACCTACGGTAGAGGGGGCCAGCCCCAGCATTTT

J gene: TRBJ1-5
V gene: TRBV4-3
D gene: -
clone size: few
CDR3 protein: CASSQGSDSNQPQHF
CDR3 DNA: TGCGCCAGCAGCCAAGGTTCCGACAGCAATCAGCCCCAGCATTTT

J gene: TRBJ2-6
V gene: TRBV20-1
D gene: TRBD2
clone size: many
CDR3 protein: CSARASGRRTGANVLTF
CDR3 DNA: TGCAGTGCTAGAGCTAGCGGGAGAAGGACTGGGGCCAACGTCCTGACTTTC

J gene: TRBJ2-7
V gene: TRBV5-1
D gene: -
clone size: -
CDR3 protein: CASSTGNTDEQYF
CDR3 DNA: TGCGCCAGCAGCACAGGTAATACAGACGAGCAGTACTTC

J gene: TRBJ2-6
V gene: TRBV20-1
D gene: -
clone size: -
CDR3 protein: CSASPQARGGANVLTF
CDR3 DNA: TGCAGTGCTAGCCCCCAGGCGAGGGGTGGGGCCAACGTCCTGACTTTC

J gene: TRBJ2-3
V gene: TRBV28
D gene: -
clone size: once
CDR3 protein: CASSPMTSGTTDTQYF
CDR3 DNA: TGTGCCAGCAGCCCAATGACCTCTGGAACCACAGATACGCAGTATTTT

J gene: TRBJ2-3
V gene: TRBV6-1
D gene: -
clone size: many
CDR3 protein: CASSTPSTDTQYF
CDR3 DNA: TGTGCCAGCAGTACCCCTAGCACAGATACGCAGTATTTT

J gene: TRBJ2-1
V gene: TRBV2
D gene: -
clone size: -
CDR3 protein: CASSGGPNNEQFF
CDR3 DNA: TGTGCCAGCAGTGGGGGGCCAAACAATGAGCAGTTCTTC

J gene: TRBJ2-1
V gene: TRBV7-3
D gene: TRBD2
clone size: -
CDR3 protein: CASSKTSGRAAEQFF
CDR3 DNA: TGTGCCAGCAGCAAGACTAGCGGGAGGGCAGCCGAGCAGTTCTTC

J gene: TRBJ1-1
V gene: TRBV20-1
D gene: -
clone size: few
CDR3 protein: CSARGRGNTEAFF
CDR3 DNA: TGCAGTGCCAGGGGTCGGGGGAACACTGAAGCTTTCTTT

J gene: TRBJ2-1
V gene: TRBV15
D gene: TRBD2
clone size: many
CDR3 protein: CATSRDGTSGSEEQFF
CDR3 DNA: TGTGCCACCAGCAGGGACGGGACTAGCGGGAGTGAGGAGCAGTTCTTC

J gene: TRBJ2-1
V gene: TRBV12-3/TRBV12-4
D gene: -
clone size: many
CDR3 protein: CASSAVENEQFF
CDR3 DNA: TGTGCCAGCAGTGCGGTTGAGAATGAGCAGTTCTTC

J gene: TRBJ1-1
V gene: TRBV20-1
D gene: -
clone size: -
CDR3 protein: CSARALTNTEAFF
CDR3 DNA: TGCAGTGCTAGGGCGCTGACGAACACTGAAGCTTTCTTT

J gene: TRBJ2-1
V gene: TRBV12-3/TRBV12-4
D gene: TRBD2
clone size: -
CDR3 protein: CASSFGGRDEQFF
CDR3 DNA: TGTGCCAGCAGTTTCGGGGGGAGGGATGAGCAGTTCTTC

J gene: TRBJ2-7
V gene: TRBV20-1
D gene: -
clone size: -
CDR3 protein: CSARGRRENPYEQYF
CDR3 DNA: TGCAGTGCTAGAGGCCGGCGAGAAAACCCCTACGAGCAGTACTTC

J gene: TRBJ2-7
V gene: TRBV4-2
D gene: TRBD2
clone size: -
CDR3 protein: CASSQVGLAGESYEQYF
CDR3 DNA: TGTGCCAGCAGCCAGGTGGGACTAGCGGGAGAATCGTACGAGCAGTACTTC

J gene: TRBJ2-1
V gene: TRBV29-1
D gene: TRBD2
clone size: -
CDR3 protein: CSGLFPGLAGNEQFF
CDR3 DNA: TGCAGCGGTCTCTTCCCGGGACTAGCGGGCAATGAGCAGTTCTTC

J gene: TRBJ2-1
V gene: TRBV12-3/TRBV12-4
D gene: TRBD2
clone size: many
CDR3 protein: CASRLTSGVYNEQFF
CDR3 DNA: TGTGCCAGCAGGCTAACTAGCGGGGTTTACAATGAGCAGTTCTTC

J gene: TRBJ2-2
V gene: TRBV4-1
D gene: TRBD2
clone size: -
CDR3 protein: CASSQYLPGLAGVGTGELFF
CDR3 DNA: TGCGCCAGCAGCCAGTACTTACCGGGACTAGCGGGAGTTGGCACCGGGGAGCTGTTTTTT

J gene: TRBJ2-7
V gene: TRBV27
D gene: -
clone size: few
CDR3 protein: CASSLLSAGAGSYEQYF
CDR3 DNA: TGTGCCAGCAGTTTATTGAGCGCAGGGGCTGGGTCCTACGAGCAGTACTTC

J gene: TRBJ2-1
V gene: TRBV20-1
D gene: -
clone size: many
CDR3 protein: CSGGGSFNEQFF
CDR3 DNA: TGCAGTGGGGGTGGTTCTTTCAATGAGCAGTTCTTC